The table lists the clone carrying this TCR beta chain with a few counts. The data derive from a study of blood T cell repertoires in COVID-19. Study at large: Material from acute and convalescent COVID-19 was sourced from the United States, Italy and Spain. PBMCs, B-cell-depleted T cells, or T cells were the source of the cDNA or gDNA that made up the material.

How the authors handled the data: How many nucleated cells were present was estimated from reference gene primer amplification. Clones were read by immunoSEQ multiplex PCR, and TCRdb kept only the in-frame ones, dropping some. For V, J and clone size, that table is used; D and trimming come from the DNA. The table lists approximately 190,000 clones, roughly four fifths of them singletons, with 13% to 15% in the top ten. V was shortened by 2 bases and J by 4 bases, with 11 bases between the two germline ends. The CDR3 spans 14 residues. Germline CDR1 is SGDLS and CDR2 is YYNGEE. Sequencing was performed on peripheral blood. J is TRBJ2-3 and V is TRBV9; TRBD1 is a possible D gene (6 bases). The receptor comes from a man aged 30 to 39 with active or convalescent COVID-19. CDR3 in amino acids: CASSVGSGADTQYF. The CDR3 nucleotides are TGTGCCAGCAGCGTTGGGTCAGGGGCAGATACGCAGTATTTT. Full variable domain (rest looked up from reference TRBV9 and TRBJ2-3): DSGVTQTPKHLITATGQRVTLRCSPRSGDLSVYWYQQSLDQGLQFLIQYYNGEERAKGNILERFSAQQFPDLHSELNLSSLELGDSALYFCASSVGSGADTQYFGPGTRLTVL.